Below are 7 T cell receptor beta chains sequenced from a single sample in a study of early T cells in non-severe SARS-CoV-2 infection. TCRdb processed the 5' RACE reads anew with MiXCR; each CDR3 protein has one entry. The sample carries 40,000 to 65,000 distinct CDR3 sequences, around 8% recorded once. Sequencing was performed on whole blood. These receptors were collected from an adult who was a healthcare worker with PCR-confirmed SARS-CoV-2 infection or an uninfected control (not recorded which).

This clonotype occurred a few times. The CDR3 loop is CASSLVRGIYEQYF. In DNA form, the CDR3 reads TGCGCCAGCAGCTTGGTCAGGGGAATCTACGAGCAGTACTTC. The rearrangement joins TRBV5-1 to TRBJ2-7, with TRBD1 as a possible D gene (6 bases). This CDR3 has 14 amino acids. The germline gives CDR1 SGHRS, CDR2 YFSETQ. The V gene lost 0 bases and the J gene lost 3 bases, with 10 bases spanning the gap.

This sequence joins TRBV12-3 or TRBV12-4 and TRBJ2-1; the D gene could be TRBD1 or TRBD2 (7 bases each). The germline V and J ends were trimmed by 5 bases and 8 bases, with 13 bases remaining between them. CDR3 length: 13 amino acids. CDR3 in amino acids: CASSPQGGDEQFF. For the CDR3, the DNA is TGTGCCAGCAGTCCCCAGGGGGGGGATGAGCAGTTCTTC.

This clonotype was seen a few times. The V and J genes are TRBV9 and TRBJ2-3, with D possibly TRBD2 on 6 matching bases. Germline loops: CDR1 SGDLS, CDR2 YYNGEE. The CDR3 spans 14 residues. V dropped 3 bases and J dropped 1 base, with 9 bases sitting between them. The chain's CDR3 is CASSGREGTDTQYF. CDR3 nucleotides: TGTGCCAGCAGCGGCAGGGAGGGCACAGATACGCAGTATTTT.

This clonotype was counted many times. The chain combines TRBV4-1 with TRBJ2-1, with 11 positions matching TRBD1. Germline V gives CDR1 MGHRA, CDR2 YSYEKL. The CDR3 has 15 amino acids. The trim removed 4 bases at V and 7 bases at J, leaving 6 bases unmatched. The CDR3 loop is CASSPGTGGRNEQFF. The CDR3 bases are TGCGCCAGCAGCCCAGGGACAGGGGGAAGGAATGAGCAGTTCTTC.

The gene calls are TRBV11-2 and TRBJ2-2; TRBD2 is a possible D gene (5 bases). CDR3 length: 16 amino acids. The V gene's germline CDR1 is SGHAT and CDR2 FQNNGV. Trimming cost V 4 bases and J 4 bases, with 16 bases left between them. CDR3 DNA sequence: TGTGCCAGCAGCTCACTAGTACGGGGTGTCACCGGGGAGCTGTTTTTT. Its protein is CASSSLVRGVTGELFF.

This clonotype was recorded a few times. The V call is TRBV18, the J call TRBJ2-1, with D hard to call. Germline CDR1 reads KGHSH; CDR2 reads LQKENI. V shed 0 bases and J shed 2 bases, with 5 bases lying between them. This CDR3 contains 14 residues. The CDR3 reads CASSPPGAYNEQFF. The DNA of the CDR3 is TGTGCCAGCTCACCACCCGGCGCCTACAATGAGCAGTTCTTC.

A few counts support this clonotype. CDR3 coding DNA: TGTGCCAGCAGTCGCACCGGGGAGCTGTTTTTT. This encodes CASSRTGELFF. V and J are TRBV12-3 or TRBV12-4 and TRBJ2-2; D uncertain. With 5 bases removed from V and 4 bases from J, the gap between germline ends came to 2 bases. The CDR3 sequence is 11 residues long.